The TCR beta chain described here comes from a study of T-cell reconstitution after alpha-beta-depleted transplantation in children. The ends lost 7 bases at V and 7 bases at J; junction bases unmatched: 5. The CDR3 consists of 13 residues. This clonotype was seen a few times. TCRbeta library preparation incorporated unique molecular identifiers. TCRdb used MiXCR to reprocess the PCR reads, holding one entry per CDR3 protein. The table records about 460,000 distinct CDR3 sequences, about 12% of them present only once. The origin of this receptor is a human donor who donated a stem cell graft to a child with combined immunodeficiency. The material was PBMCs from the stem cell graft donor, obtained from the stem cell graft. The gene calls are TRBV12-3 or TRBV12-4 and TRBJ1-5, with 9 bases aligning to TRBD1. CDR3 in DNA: TGTGCCAGCACCTTGACAGGGGGACAGCCCCAGCATTTT. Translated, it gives CASTLTGGQPQHF.